This paragraph reports one T cell receptor beta chain. This clonotype has only one observation. The antigen it recognizes is unknown. Per-nucleotide qualities are absent, and no much larger clonotype sits a single base away. Libraries were built with 5' RACE. The second PCR ran for roughly 7 to 12 cycles and used a J-beta primer mix along with a sample-barcoded 5' primer. Each TCR beta cDNA molecule received a unique molecular identifier from a template-switch 5' adaptor carrying 12 random nucleotides. Each sample yielded at least 2.5 million CDR3-containing paired-end reads. The Mint cDNA synthesis kit, primed by a TRBC-specific oligonucleotide, was used to synthesize first-strand cDNA from all RNA. Following uracil-DNA glycosylase treatment, all cDNA underwent a first 18-cycle PCR with the universal primers M1SS and BC2_uni_R. In the paper's pipeline: For normalization, 1 million high-quality reads were randomly selected from each sample, with every read carrying a distinct molecular identifier. Instead of being binned into consensus sequences, reads that shared molecular identifiers were thrown out. MiTCR, with a Q25 quality threshold and the strictest error-elimination algorithm, was used for CDR3 identification, clonotype clustering and error correction. A nonparametric unseen species model with Euler transformation was used to estimate a lower bound on total TCR beta diversity. TCRdb applied fastp at Q25 and MiXCR to the public reads, then kept only in-frame beta chains. All rows with the same CDR3 protein become a single entry with the most common DNA and genes. The V and J calls and clone size are TCRdb's, not the authors'. The sample contains some 1,800,000 distinct CDR3 sequences, more than 35% of them found a single time. Of the sample, under 30% falls within the top ten clones.

The data originate from a study of blood T cells in healthy people across ages (dated by TCRdb to between 2014 and 2017). Describing the broader study: In model experiments, template switching captured about one uniquely barcoded TCR beta cDNA molecule for every two T cells. Using the same blood draw, the study looked at two additional independent replicas of 1 million unique cDNA reads for two donors, one aged 18 to 30 and the other aged 80 or older. Using deep sequencing normalized with unique cDNA molecular identifiers, the study measured how TCR beta repertoire diversity changes with age. To avoid experimental bias, donors of different ages were spread randomly across the sequencing lanes. The donors were divided into four age groups: young (average 16 years), middle-aged (about 40), aged (about 60) and long-lived (more than 75).

Broader findings and caveats from the paper: Conclusive comparison of naive and antigen-experienced compartments was prevented by the profiling of bulk unsorted PBMCs. As age increased, observed TCR beta diversity per million T cells dropped in a roughly linear way, and a significant reduction was already evident by age 40. Compared with the aged group, the long-lived group had more naive CD4+ T cells, fewer expanded clones and increased TCR diversity, a pattern suggesting age selection. A strong correlation was found between observed TCR beta diversity and the percentage of naive T cells measured by flow cytometry. The CMV infection status of donors was not known, potentially confounding age-related changes in expanded clonotypes. Estimates of total diversity based on one million sequenced T cells were considered lower bounds and underestimates.

Donors were a few dozen systemically healthy Caucasian individuals from Russia aged 6 to 90 years. Each donor gave 8 to 10 milliliters of peripheral blood, collected into EDTA-treated Vacutainer tubes. Ficoll-Paque density-gradient centrifugation was used to isolate PBMCs, with at least 6.5 million obtained per sample. Trizol reagent was used to extract total RNA from PBMCs, with at least 5 micrograms per sample. The percentages of naive CD45RAhigh/CD27high T cells were determined by flow cytometry on a PBMC aliquot from every donor. Counted from cysteine to phenylalanine, this CDR3 has 14 amino acids. Of the read, only the CDR3 DNA is kept; its 42 bases are in frame from base 1.

The sequenced sample consisted of blood. This clonotype was sampled from a human donor in good health. The sequence links TRBV21-1 to TRBJ1-5; no DNA check was done on the table's D call, TRBD1. TRBV21-1 is given as a pseudogene. The DNA is TGTGCCAGCAGCAAATTGGGGGAAGATCAGCCCCAGCATTTT. It translates as CASSKLGEDQPQHF.